The source of this TCR beta chain is a study of CD8 T cells in Susac syndrome. Findings of the study overall: Susac-specific public clones were found in both the total CD8+ and the CD8+ TEMRA repertoires, with under 20 in the former and several in the latter. Clonal expansion involving Susac CD8+ cells peaked in TEMRA cells and active patients.

V lost 4 bases to trimming and J lost 4 bases, with 13 bases between them. Germline V gene sequence: CDR1 GTSNPN, CDR2 SVGIG (reference sequence). This CDR3 has 13 amino acids. Details on this clonotype: Its antigen is undetermined.

Random hexamers were used to reverse transcribe the RNA input (0.5 to 1 ug). TCRdb independently ran MiXCR on the immunoSEQ multiplex PCR reads; one entry per CDR3 protein. The data contain fewer than 90,000 distinct CDR3 sequences, under 95% of them singletons. Blood CD8+ and CD4+ T cells underwent high-throughput TCR beta sequencing. The chain employs TRBV30 and TRBJ2-5; no reliable D call. The clonotype comes from a human donor with Susac syndrome. Source material: CD8+ T cells from PBMCs. Here the CDR3 reads CAWTLDQGETQYF. The CDR3 DNA is TGTGCCTGGACCCTGGACCAAGGAGAGACCCAGTACTTC.